One sample yielded the 5 T cell receptor beta chains listed below, sequenced in a study of OX40 agonist ivuxolimab in advanced cancers. Assay used: immunoSEQ multiplex PCR; TCRdb lists only in-frame clones, some missing. This sample has some 86,000 clones, with more than 70% found just once. Sequenced here: CD4+ or CD8+ T cells sorted from blood, sampled in a trial of the OX40 agonist ivuxolimab. The receptors derive from an adult with an advanced solid tumor such as melanoma, head and neck, liver or kidney cancer.

The gene calls are TRBV27 and TRBJ2-7; tentative D call: TRBD2 (5 bases). CDR1 MNHEY and CDR2 SMNVEV come from the germline V gene (reference sequence). The CDR3 loop spans 15 amino acids. The germline V and J ends were trimmed by 6 bases and 2 bases, with 17 bases remaining between them. DNA for the CDR3: TGTGCCAGCAGCCTAGGGCTAACCGGGGCCTACGAGCAGTACTTC. Translating it yields CASSLGLTGAYEQYF.

The gene calls are TRBV4-2 and TRBJ1-1, with TRBD1 matching 8 bases. The CDR3 contains 13 residues. The junction had 9 bases not matched to a gene; V was cut back by 5 bases and J by 10 bases. Germline V gene lookup returns CDR1 LGHNA and CDR2 YNFKEQ. The CDR3 bases are TGTGCCAGCAGCTTAGTTGACAGGGGAGCAGCTTTCTTT. Protein: CASSLVDRGAAFF.

The V gene is TRBV9, the J gene TRBJ2-4; 8 nucleotides agree with TRBD1. V lost 3 bases, J lost 9 bases, and 5 bases stayed unmatched. Germline V gene lookup returns CDR1 SGDLS and CDR2 YYNGEE. CDR3 size: 13 residues. The CDR3 bases are TGTGCCAGCAGCGCCCGACAGGGGTCCATTCAGTACTTC. Amino acids: CASSARQGSIQYF. Full variable domain (outside the CDR3, taken from reference TRBV9 and TRBJ2-4): DSGVTQTPKHLITATGQRVTLRCSPRSGDLSVYWYQQSLDQGLQFLIQYYNGEERAKGNILERFSAQQFPDLHSELNLSSLELGDSALYFCASSARQGSIQYFGAGTRLSVL.

This clone was found a few times. The chain links TRBV29-1 to TRBJ2-3, with D possibly matching TRBD2 (5 bases). Trimming stripped 5 bases from V and 5 bases from J, with 17 bases between. CDR3 size: 14 residues. The germline V gene has CDR1 SQVTM and CDR2 ANQGSEA. CDR3 amino acids: CSVCSDGVRDTQYF. CDR3 sequence (DNA): TGCAGCGTTTGTAGCGACGGCGTCAGAGATACGCAGTATTTT.

Details on this clone: The sample has other DNA sequences that encode this CDR3 too. The gene calls are TRBV6-1 and TRBJ1-2, with 8 bases matching TRBD1. The V and J ends lost 2 bases and 5 bases, in that order; junction bases with no gene match: 4. Germline V lookup: CDR1 MNHNS, CDR2 SASEGT. The CDR3 runs to 14 residues. CDR3 protein: CASSESGQVYGYTF. For the CDR3, the DNA is TGTGCCAGCAGTGAATCGGGACAGGTTTATGGCTACACCTTC.